This T cell receptor (beta chain) was identified in a study of shared clonotypes between healthy human individuals. Generated by immunoSEQ multiplex PCR, the TCRdb table keeps only in-frame clones and is missing some. The sample gives about 1 million clones, around four fifths of which show up once; 1.2% to 1.5% is in the top ten. Points on this clone: This sample includes further DNA sequences coding for the same CDR3.

The CDR3 has 14 residues. CDR1 is SEHNR, CDR2 FQNEAQ, per germline (reference sequence). With V trimmed by 6 bases and J by 3 bases, 5 bases remained unmatched. The chain combines TRBV7-9 with TRBJ2-7; TRBD1 agrees at 10 bases. The source is a man between 18 and 29 years old in good health. Sample: memory CD4+ T cells sorted from blood. Subset meaning: CD45RA-negative fraction. The CDR3 nucleotides read TGTGCCAGCAGTCCGGGACAGGGGATCTACGAGCAGTACTTC. The encoded protein is CASSPGQGIYEQYF.